This entry features one T cell receptor (beta chain) sequence. This sample stems from a study of blood T cell repertoires in COVID-19. Background on the study: Acute and convalescent COVID-19 specimens originated in the United States, Italy and Spain. Nucleic acid was either cDNA or gDNA, and it came from T cells, B-cell-depleted T cells, or PBMCs.

Authors' data handling: Reference gene primer amplification gave nucleated cell count estimates. Repertoires were generated with immunoSEQ multiplex PCR, while TCRdb's copy carries only in-frame clones and drops some. Clonal size and the V and J genes are those of that table, whereas D and trimming came from the DNA. This sample has around 290,000 clones; 80% to 95% occur once, and the top ten carry around 2.2%. This CDR3 contains 15 residues. Germline V gene lookup returns CDR1 SGHRS and CDR2 YFSETQ. Trimming removed 0 bases from V and 2 bases from J, with 11 bases in between. The Seattle patients, enrolled during active infection, were followed longitudinally.

The source of this sequence is a woman in her twenties or thirties with COVID-19, enrolled during active disease. The chain is built from TRBV5-1 and TRBJ1-1, with D possibly being TRBD1 (6 bases). Sequencing was performed on peripheral blood. The CDR3 spells CASSLDGQSNTEAFF. In DNA form, the CDR3 reads TGCGCCAGCAGCTTGGACGGACAGTCCAACACTGAAGCTTTCTTT.